This TCR beta chain was captured in a study of cytomegalovirus exposure and HLA in healthy donors (dated by TCRdb to 2016 to 2017). In the study overall: An earlier analysis of roughly 500 of the donors reported 276 Gb of sequence data and 95 million to 140 million unique TCR beta sequences obtained from about 200 million T cells. A later genetic analysis used genome-wide SNP genotypes for 398 of the 666 donors, treating that subset as a discovery cohort. The number of typed donors differed by locus: 629-630 for A, B, C, DRB1 and DQB1; approximately 520 for DQA1; 606 for DPA1; and around 450 for DPB1. The study aimed to test whether signatures of past pathogen exposure could be identified by cataloging public T cell receptors. Among the roughly 410 genotyped donors, approximately 77% belonged to the genetic ancestry cluster associated with self-reported Caucasian donors. To decide whether each TCR beta V gene segment behaved as functional or pseudogenic, an earlier analysis of over 500 of the donors relied on high-throughput TCR beta sequencing. Donor age, sex, ethnicity and CMV serostatus were collected together with the repertoire data. Several DR-DQ haplotypes were handled as single units for association and clustering, since linkage in the cohort was strong. The T cell repertoires of roughly 660 subjects were profiled by immunosequencing and related to cytomegalovirus serostatus. A later analysis re-examined previously published TCR beta repertoires from 600 to 700 donors and added high-resolution HLA genotyping to investigate patterns of TCR occurrence. HLA typing covered class I and class II loci at four-digit resolution. Among some 410 genotyped donors of the cohort, an average of roughly 230,000 unique TCR beta nucleotide sequences was sequenced per donor, of which about 19% were non-productive. Along with the roughly 670-subject first cohort, a separate validation cohort of around 110 different subjects was used. Rather than using new phenotypic data, the later analysis identified candidate immune exposures from TCR beta sequences and from how often those sequences occurred across donors. High-throughput TCR immunosequencing, statistical association of individual TCRs with disease status, and machine learning were combined to predict cytomegalovirus infection status. An early release covering roughly 640 HLA-typed donors comprised about 300 gigabases of sequencing data and approximately 80 million unique TCR sequences. Every discovery cohort repertoire had been produced on one sequencing platform. Study-wide conclusions, independent of this receptor: Cytomegalovirus status was reported to be diagnosed by the classifier with high specificity and sensitivity in both the original and validation cohorts. A further reported finding was that TCR beta sequences accurately predicted the HLA-A and HLA-B alleles for most subjects in the first cohort. Assigning TCR associations to individual alleles was difficult when HLA alleles, especially DR and DQ, strongly co-occurred. A few of the identified cytomegalovirus-associated TCR beta chains were confirmed in vitro to be specific for cytomegalovirus antigens. In a later analysis, several top co-occurrence clusters were reported to appear linked to parvovirus B19, influenza, CMV and Epstein-Barr virus. Correlated functional status among segregating V segments might be attributable to linkage disequilibrium, but an unknown experimental factor could not be ruled out. Roughly uniform sequencing depth across donors was assumed in presence/absence analyses, although this assumption may not hold. HLA typing was unavailable for some donors at each locus, so association tests used only the typed subset. In an earlier analysis of some 640 of the donors, most TCR beta V segments were observed in productive rearrangements about 87% or about 30% of the time, broadly matching IMGT annotations. A later genetic analysis reported fewer N-insertions in productive TCRs among donors in an Asian-associated ancestry cluster than the roughly 700-donor mean. V-gene and J-gene trimming of TCR beta chains was associated with a missense DCLRE1C variant in a later genetic analysis, and the association was replicated in an independent cohort. The sequencing pipeline was judged likely to have produced a cluster of highly shared sequence variants as a technical artifact. A later analysis found that most CMV-associated TCR beta chains appeared HLA-restricted, with HLA associations seemingly driven largely by CMV exposure. Most TCR sequences were seen in very few donors, while some public TCRs were found in many individuals. The study listed 164 TCR beta chains as associated with cytomegalovirus. CMV serostatus was the only immune exposure information available for the cohort. In a later analysis, HLA-associated TCR beta chains were found to be more clonally expanded and to have lower generation probabilities than equally common non-associated chains. Because counts were too low, roughly 16 rarely observed V segments, including chromosome 9 orphons, were excluded from the earlier analysis of about 500 of the donors. The authors suggested that the approach could potentially be extended to other disease states and immunological phenotypes. A later analysis associated about 17,000 TCR beta sequences with specific HLA alleles at a false discovery rate of 0.05. Only TCR beta chains were sequenced in this cohort, and the absence of alpha or paired-chain data limited detectable features. In a later analysis, TCR association rates were found to vary across HLA loci, with the most associated TCRs seen for DRB1 alleles and the fewest for HLA-C alleles.

The method was the immunoSEQ multiplex PCR assay. For the multiplex PCR, a mixture combining 60 forward primers for TCR Vbeta segments and 13 reverse primers for TCR Jbeta segments was used. A multiplex PCR assay on genomic DNA amplified the CDR3 region of rearranged TCR beta genes. The Illumina HiSeq System was used to sequence the amplified TCR beta libraries as 87-base-pair reads. As for the authors' bioinformatics: Across the 670 or so repertoires, a later analysis counted tens of millions of unique TCR beta chains, 8.5 million to 12 million of which were shared by at least two donors. Raw reads were error-corrected and collapsed into unique sequences with a nearest-neighbor algorithm that merged closely related sequences to remove PCR and sequencing errors. Alignment of CDR3 sequences to IMGT reference sequences was used to assign V, D and J gene segments. For a sequence to be retained, a match of at least six nucleotides to both a V gene segment and a J gene segment was required. A rearrangement was called productive if the CDR3 had no stop codons and remained in frame with V and J, and every other rearrangement was called non-productive. CDR3 was defined according to IMGT convention as the region running from the second conserved V-encoded cysteine to the conserved J-encoded phenylalanine. Sequences without an unambiguous match to a single V gene segment were excluded from the earlier analysis of about 600 of the donors. An earlier analysis of a few hundred of the donors called V segments functional above 56.7% productive rearrangements and segregating when the between-donor standard deviation exceeded 5%. A statistical classification framework was built to diagnose cytomegalovirus status from the catalog of TCR beta chain sequences. A later analysis assigned V and J genes by comparing TCR nucleotide sequences with IMGT/GENE-DB human TR gene sequences. The TCRdist pipeline was used in a later analysis to assign CDR3 sequences and most-parsimonious VDJ recombination scenarios. In a later analysis, each TCR beta chain was defined by its CDR3 amino acid sequence together with its V-gene family, and reads lacking a unique V-gene family were excluded. A later analysis removed 600 or so highly shared, low-generation-probability nucleotide sequences to deal with suspected cross-contamination and a sequencing artifact. In a later analysis, a clonal expansion index was calculated for each public chain from normalized within-repertoire ranks of inferred template counts. A later analysis computed generation probabilities with a VDJ recombination model fitted to out-of-frame rearrangements, and checked the results against IGoR. A later analysis scored TCR-TCR, TCR-HLA and TCR-CMV co-occurrence with hypergeometric tests, applying a repertoire-size bias correction to TCR pairs. False discovery rates were estimated in a later analysis by permuting HLA or CMV assignments 20 times. In a later analysis, co-occurring TCRs were grouped using DBSCAN, with TCRdist sequence similarity added in when clustering inside HLA-allele-positive subsets. For co-occurrence clustering, repertoires with fewer than 30,000 or more than 120,000 public chains were excluded, along with five repertoires with anomalous nucleotide sharing. Not all clones reach the TCRdb copy of this immuneACCESS table, which keeps in-frame sequences only. Checked studies attribute under half of the gap to unresolved V genes and leave the rest unexplained. Clone size and the V and J calls come from that table; the DNA yielded D and trimming. This sample has about 130,000 clones in its table, and around 83% of those were observed once. In total, the top ten clones hold around 0.92% of the sample.

The cohort consisted of 650 to 850 healthy bone marrow donors. All cohort members were sampled while nominally healthy, although unrecorded immune exposures were likely present. Of the 700 or so cohort members, around 290 had a positive CMV serostatus and 352 had a negative one, while no CMV serostatus was recorded for the donor. Each donor provided a peripheral blood sample, and peripheral blood mononuclear cells were used for TCR beta sequencing. The Qiagen DNeasy Blood Extraction Kit was used to extract genomic DNA from the blood cell samples. As to this clone: It has no known antigen specificity. Base qualities are not recorded, but no much larger clone differs from it by a single base.

Sequenced material: PBMCs. The receptor's source is a human donor in good health.

CDR3 loop: CASSVFMRGRSDGYTF. The nucleotide sequence is given as TGTGCCAGCAGTGTATTCATGCGGGGACGGTCAGATGGCTACACCTTC. Recombination joined TRBV2 with TRBJ1-2; the best D guess is TRBD1, with 5 bases matching. The CDR3 runs 16 amino acids, cysteine and phenylalanine included. Here the CDR3 DNA is all that survives: 48 bases in frame from base 1. CDR1 is given as SNHLY and CDR2 as FYNNEI, both from the germline V gene. Trimming costs V 4 bases and J 6 bases, and their ends lie 21 bases apart.